Listed here is a single TCR beta chain. These data belong to a study of technical replicates of blood from a handful of donors. The data were produced by immunoSEQ multiplex PCR, yet TCRdb's version contains in-frame clones alone and is incomplete. The sample has 50,000 to 65,000 clones; roughly 91% are singletons. The CDR3 has 16 residues. Trimming at V came to 4 bases and at J to 7 bases, leaving 9 bases not matched to a gene. The germline CDR1 and CDR2 sequences are MGHRA and YSYEKL. Specimen: PBMCs. V is TRBV4-1 and J is TRBJ2-1; 11 bases are a match to TRBD2. The sequence came from a human donor in good health. Some clones in this sample may be carry-over from other donors' samples. CDR3 amino acids: CASSPQVASGRNEQFF. The CDR3 DNA sequence: TGCGCCAGCAGCCCACAGGTGGCTAGCGGGAGGAATGAGCAGTTCTTC.